This T cell receptor beta chain was documented in a study of blood T cell repertoires in COVID-19 (dated by TCRdb to 2020 to 2021). General notes on the study: Collaborator samples came from the United States, Italy and Spain and covered acute and convalescent phases of COVID-19. Sample metadata almost always included a de-identified subject ID, COVID-19 status, age in years and sex. Where HLA class I and class II types were available, the types were taken from metadata supplied by the sample provider, not from assay-based typing. The samples were drawn from the first 160 participants of the ongoing ImmuneRACE study and from more than 1,000 subjects provided by 6 global collaborators. Deeply sampled blood TCRbeta repertoires from subjects exposed to, actively infected with, or recovered from COVID-19 were included in the dataset. The repertoires were released in a freely available public database meant as a resource for research on the immune response to SARS-CoV-2. The prospective study material was composed of cDNA or gDNA derived from T cells, B-cell-depleted T cells, or PBMCs.

Remarks on this clone: Its specific antigen is unknown. No per-base quality is available; no much larger clone lies one base away.

Participants in the prospective study were aged roughly 18 to 89 years, lived in over 20 United States geographic areas, and enrolled through a virtual design. Cohort assignment in the prospective study relied on participant-reported clinical history from a screening survey and a study questionnaire. Recovered participants in ImmuneRACE Cohort 3 were defined by two consecutive negative NP/OP PCR tests, clearance by a healthcare professional, or resolution of symptoms. In the prospective study, mobile phlebotomists collected whole blood, serum and a nasopharyngeal or oropharyngeal swab from each participant. Prospective study participants could optionally give additional blood draws and questionnaires over an approximately 2-month period. Blood samples from the prospective study were shipped frozen or at room temperature prior to DNA extraction. TCRbeta CDR3 regions were amplified from genomic DNA by means of the immunoSEQ Assay, a bias-controlled multiplex PCR. The authors' analysis ran thus. Within the assay, amplification of reference gene primers was used to estimate how many nucleated cells each sample contained. To quantify the absolute abundance of each unique TCRbeta CDR3 rearrangement, sequence reads were collapsed and filtered. For each sample, productive Simpson clonality was calculated as the square root of Simpson's diversity index over productive rearrangements. TCRdb carries this immuneACCESS record with in-frame sequences only. Its versions omit some clonotypes, under half of them owing to an unresolved V gene in the studies checked, with the rest unexplained. V, J and clone size reflect that table, while D and trimming were determined from the DNA. For this sample there are around 230,000 clones; around 90% appear just once. Roughly 2.7% of the sample comes from the top ten.

The CDR3 starts with the cysteine, ends with the phenylalanine, and has 15 residues. The retained sequence is limited to the CDR3, 45 bases, with the frame set at the first base. In the germline V gene, CDR1 corresponds to MNHEY and CDR2 to SVGAGI. Between the V and J ends, shortened by 5 bases and 0 bases respectively, the junction contains 13 bases. The research as a whole found: Clinical and demographic metadata were provided uncurated, with the amount varying by source and participant.

This TCR derives from a woman in her twenties or thirties who had recovered from COVID-19. The chain joins TRBV6-5 to TRBJ1-1, with the D gene not clear enough to name. The source material was PBMCs or T cells enriched from blood (not recorded which). The CDR3 corresponds to CASSQRTGVNTEAFF. In nucleotides, the sequence is TGTGCCAGCAGTCAACGGACGGGAGTGAACACTGAAGCTTTCTTT.